This T cell receptor beta chain was identified in a study of ipilimumab plus nivolumab after autologous stem cell transplantation. Study overall: The myeloma group: high-risk transplant-naive, or relapse within 3 years after first autologous transplant. The study's findings and limits: Per the authors, repertoire, Treg and microbiota data justify further study.

CDR3 length equals 14 residues. Germline assignment: CDR1 SGHRS and CDR2 YFSETQ. Trimming took 4 bases from V and 1 from J, leaving 11 bases between them. As regards this clone: Its antigen remains unknown.

Patients got ipilimumab 1 mg/kg beginning 14 to 28 days post-transplant. Clones were read by immunoSEQ multiplex PCR, and TCRdb kept only the in-frame ones, dropping some. The table has some 44,000 clones, about 88% seen once. The chain combines TRBV5-1 with TRBJ1-1, with D maybe TRBD1 (5 bases). This TCR came from a male donor with multiple myeloma. The specimen comprised PBMCs, sampled in a trial of ipilimumab plus nivolumab as post-transplant consolidation. CDR3 nucleotides: TGCGCCAGCAGCACAAGTCAGGGGAACACTGAAGCTTTCTTT. This translates into CASSTSQGNTEAFF.